The 3 T cell receptor beta chains in this list originate from one sample, sequenced in a study of blood T cells in healthy people across ages. Alongside a J-beta primer mix, a sample-barcoded 5' primer served in a second PCR lasting about 6 to 12 cycles. TCRdb re-called the 5' RACE reads with MiXCR, one entry per CDR3 protein. The profile shows about 830,000 distinct CDR3 sequences, approximately 65% of them singletons. Sequencing was performed on blood. The receptors come from a man aged 25-45 years in good health.

V and J are TRBV20-1 and TRBJ2-7; 9 bases are shared with TRBD1. The CDR3 totals 12 residues. Germline-derived CDR1 and CDR2 are DFQATT and SNEGSKA (reference sequence). CDR3 in DNA: TGCAGCGCCGGGACAGGGTACTACGAGCAGTACTTC. It specifies CSAGTGYYEQYF.

V is TRBV13 and J is TRBJ1-4; possible D gene TRBD1, 5 bases. V was trimmed by 0 bases and J by 5 bases, leaving 13 bases between them. The CDR3 has 16 residues. Germline lookup yields CDR1 PRHDT and CDR2 FYEKMQ (reference sequence). CDR3 sequence reads: CASSLGLGGGNEKLFF. CDR3 in DNA: TGTGCCAGCAGCTTAGGCCTTGGGGGAGGGAATGAAAAACTGTTTTTT.

This rearrangement joins TRBV12-3 or TRBV12-4 to TRBJ2-2, with 13 bases identical to TRBD2. V was pared by 4 bases and J by 0 bases, with 2 bases of the junction left unmatched. This CDR3 is 17 amino acids long. The CDR3 DNA reads TGTGCCAGCAGTTCCGGACTAGCGGGGGCGAACACCGGGGAGCTGTTTTTT. Its protein is CASSSGLAGANTGELFF.